This T cell receptor (beta chain) stems from a study of neoadjuvant anti-PD-1 for oral cavity cancer. Study in general: Around day 43, patients without progression received a fourth nivolumab dose before surgery.

Study conclusions and caveats: With a few patients per group, TCR findings need larger cohorts.

Documented time point: after neoadjuvant nivolumab, at surgical resection. Sample share makes this clone medium-sized. Antigen unknown. Most PBMC samples had 400 to 550 ng input DNA in six replicates. Repertoires were generated with immunoSEQ multiplex PCR, while TCRdb's copy carries only in-frame clones and drops some. The sample lists about 42,000 clones; roughly 77% were seen once. The receptor was derived from a person between 35 and 79 years old with oral cavity squamous cell carcinoma. The sample was PBMCs, taken after nivolumab (anti-PD-1) treatment.

DNA for the CDR3: TGCGCCAGCGCCCCCCCCGGAGAACTAGCGGGAGACACAGATACGCAGTATTTT. It specifies CASAPPGELAGDTDTQYF. The rearrangement joins TRBV10-2 to TRBJ2-3; 11 nucleotides match TRBD2. The CDR3 has 18 residues. V was pared by 8 bases and J by 2 bases, with 15 bases of the junction left unmatched. Germline CDR1 is WSHSY and CDR2 is SAAADI.